This entry concerns a single T cell receptor beta chain. The data belong to a study of blood T cell repertoires in COVID-19. Overall study context: Whether acute or convalescent, the COVID-19 samples came from the United States, Italy and Spain. The cDNA or gDNA used as material had been derived from T cells, B-cell-depleted T cells, or PBMCs.

The V gene's germline CDR1 is MDHEN and CDR2 SYDVKM. The CDR3 is 14 residues long. V was pared by 5 bases and J by 1 base, with 4 bases of the junction left unmatched. Original handling: The assay estimated nucleated cells by amplifying reference gene primers. Profiled with immunoSEQ multiplex PCR; TCRdb holds only in-frame clones, not every one. The V and J calls and clone size come from that table; D and trimming were worked out from the DNA. The repertoire consists of about 49,000 clones, with roughly 88% occurring once and the leading ten covering 12% to 15%. This clonotype was obtained from a human donor in a cohort sampled during active COVID-19. The chain is built from TRBV28 and TRBJ1-1, with 7 bases that match TRBD1. The sequenced sample consisted of peripheral blood. The CDR3 region is CASSAGTANTEAFF. The CDR3 bases are TGTGCCAGCAGTGCCGGGACAGCGAACACTGAAGCTTTCTTT.